This T cell receptor (beta chain) is from a study of low-dose radiotherapy and immunotherapy resistance in tumors. Study-wide context: Treatment of Cohort 1 consisted of 0.5 Gy per fraction every 2 weeks, adding up to 6.5 Gy. Daily oral aspirin at 300 mg began on cycle 1 day 1 and lasted four cycles. Across 26 weeks, 13 Gy in total went to Cohort 2, delivered as 1 Gy per fraction every two weeks.

This clonotype was counted at least ten times. TRAV and TRBV primers primed cDNA for both TCRalpha and TCRbeta. The authors amplified TCRs for 20 PCR cycles with a constant-region primer and a V-primer adapter. TCRdb used MiXCR to reprocess the reads, holding one entry per CDR3 protein. Among 60,000 to 90,000 distinct CDR3 sequences listed, around a third were seen once. Unmatched junction bases numbered 8, after V lost 7 bases and J lost 6 bases. Germline loops: CDR1 LNHDA, CDR2 SQIVND (reference sequence). The CDR3 covers 14 residues. As to time point: before trial treatment. Donors were given nivolumab, ipilimumab, aspirin, low-dose cyclophosphamide and low-dose radiotherapy.

Specimen: PBMCs, collected before treatment. The chain couples TRBV19 to TRBJ2-1, with 8 bases aligning to TRBD2. This receptor was obtained from a female donor with ovarian cancer. CDR3 sequence (DNA): TGTGCCAGTACGAGCATAGGACTAGCCAATGAGCAGTTCTTC. Its protein is CASTSIGLANEQFF.